These 27 T cell receptor beta chains share one sample of origin, sequenced in a study of response to subunit inactivated influenza vaccine. MiXCR was run by TCRdb on the RT-PCR reads, yielding one entry per CDR3 protein. The sample lists hundreds of thousands of distinct CDR3 sequences; 15% to 20% were seen once. This specimen was PBMCs from blood, taken 4 to 6 days after vaccination. Receptors were obtained from a man aged 45 to 65 who received an inactivated influenza vaccine.

This rearrangement joins TRBV20-1 to TRBJ1-1; 9 positions match TRBD1. The V gene's germline CDR1 is DFQATT and CDR2 SNEGSKA (reference sequence). The CDR3 is 14 amino acids. Trimming removed 6 bases from V and 8 bases from J; junction bases left unmatched: 13. In nucleotides, the CDR3 is TGCAGTGCGGCCCCCGGGACAGGGCGGAGAGAAGCTTTCTTT. Amino acids: CSAAPGTGRREAFF.

This clonotype was seen a handful of times. The chain carries TRBV29-1 and TRBJ1-1; D is unresolved. There are 14 residues in the CDR3. V lost 4 bases, J lost 2 bases, and 14 bases lay in between. Germline CDR1 and CDR2: SQVTM and ANQGSEA. The CDR3 loop reads CSVGGRGVNTEAFF. The CDR3 nucleotides read TGCAGCGTTGGAGGGCGCGGTGTAAACACTGAAGCTTTCTTT.

Here the CDR3 reads CASSYSIDEAFF. CDR3 sequence (DNA): TGTGCCAGCAGTTACTCGATTGATGAAGCTTTCTTT. This chain joins TRBV6-6 and TRBJ1-1; no firm D call. V was cut by 0 bases and J by 7 bases, with 6 bases left in between. The length of the CDR3 is 12 residues. Per germline, CDR1 MNHNY and CDR2 SVGAGI (reference sequence).

The chain has TRBV15 and TRBJ1-1; tentatively, D is TRBD1 (6 bases). The CDR3 runs to 14 residues. Germline V gene data show CDR1 as LNHNV and CDR2 as YYDKDF (reference sequence). V lost 5 bases and J 3 bases, leaving 13 bases between the germline ends. The CDR3 loop is CATSRQVVDTEAFF. CDR3 nucleotide sequence: TGTGCCACCAGCCGACAGGTCGTGGACACTGAAGCTTTCTTT.

The V gene is TRBV25-1, the J gene TRBJ1-6; 8 positions match TRBD1. CDR1 and CDR2 (germline): MGHDK, SYGVNS. V was pared by 6 bases and J by 3 bases, with 10 bases of the junction left unmatched. There are 17 residues in the CDR3. The CDR3 reads CASSDDRGRFYNSPLHF. Here the CDR3 DNA reads TGTGCCAGCAGCGACGACAGGGGAAGGTTCTATAATTCACCCCTCCACTTT.

The chain links TRBV4-1 to TRBJ2-7; TRBD1 aligns across 7 bases. Trimming took 3 bases from V and 0 from J; bases not matched to a gene: 8. Germline V gene sequence: CDR1 MGHRA, CDR2 YSYEKL. There are 16 residues in the CDR3. CDR3 loop: CASSQGTGTDSYEQYF. The CDR3 DNA sequence: TGCGCCAGCAGCCAGGGTACCGGGACAGACTCCTACGAGCAGTACTTC.

The chain joins TRBV5-1 to TRBJ2-1, with a possible D match to TRBD1 (6 bases). This CDR3 contains 16 residues. V lost 6 bases to trimming and J lost 2 bases, with 18 bases between them. The germline gives CDR1 SGHRS, CDR2 YFSETQ. The CDR3 DNA reads as TGCGCCAGCACTCTTAGGGACATAGGGGCCTACAATGAGCAGTTCTTC. Its translation: CASTLRDIGAYNEQFF.

Only a few counts were recorded for this clonotype. The rearrangement joins TRBV29-1 to TRBJ1-1; unclear D gene. V was shortened by 4 bases and J by 2 bases, with 8 bases between the two germline ends. CDR1 SQVTM and CDR2 ANQGSEA come from the germline V gene. The CDR3 covers 12 residues. CDR3 region: CSVVSINTEAFF. The CDR3 DNA reads TGCAGCGTTGTCAGCATCAACACTGAAGCTTTCTTT.

This clonotype was detected a few times. V is TRBV4-3 and J is TRBJ1-5; D ambiguous. The CDR3 has 18 amino acids. Trimming left V 0 bases short and J 1 base short, with 16 bases between. In germline, CDR1 is LGHNA, CDR2 YSLEER. The CDR3 reads CASSQDWIGAGSNQPQHF. CDR3 bases: TGCGCCAGCAGCCAAGATTGGATCGGCGCGGGGAGCAATCAGCCCCAGCATTTT.

This clonotype appeared a few times. The chain uses TRBV5-5 and TRBJ1-5; possibly TRBD1 for D (5 bases). V was cut by 2 bases and J by 9 bases, with 18 bases left in between. The CDR3 sequence is 15 residues long. CDR1 and CDR2 (germline): SGHKS, YYEKEE (reference sequence). CDR3 in DNA: TGTGCCAGCAGCTTTAACTCGGACATGCTAGGGCCCCAGCATTTT. Its protein product is CASSFNSDMLGPQHF.

The chain joins TRBV5-1 to TRBJ1-1, with a tentative D call TRBD1 (6 bases). CDR1 SGHRS and CDR2 YFSETQ come from the germline V gene. V was clipped by 0 bases and J by 0 bases, with 12 bases between them. The CDR3 is made up of 16 amino acids. The CDR3 DNA reads TGCGCCAGCAGCTTGGTGGGACAACAAATGAACACTGAAGCTTTCTTT. Its protein product is CASSLVGQQMNTEAFF.

The V and J genes are TRBV20-1 and TRBJ1-2, with D perhaps matching TRBD1 (5 bases). Trimming left V 1 base short and J 4 bases short, with 10 bases between. Germline V gene lookup returns CDR1 DFQATT and CDR2 SNEGSKA (reference sequence). The length of the CDR3 is 13 residues. The CDR3 spells CSARAGTSYGYTF. The DNA for the CDR3 is TGCAGTGCTAGAGCCGGGACCAGCTATGGCTACACCTTC.

CDR3: CASSSHGGRGAYNEQFF. CDR3 DNA: TGCGCCAGCAGCTCCCACGGCGGGAGGGGGGCGTACAATGAGCAGTTCTTC. The chain recombines TRBV5-1 with TRBJ2-1, with TRBD2 identical over 9 bases. The V gene end was trimmed by 3 bases and the J gene end by 4 bases; junction bases not matched to a gene: 11. The V gene's germline CDR1 is SGHRS and CDR2 YFSETQ. The CDR3 spans 17 residues.

This chain links TRBV5-1 with TRBJ2-5, with TRBD2 matching over 9 bases. The CDR3 has 15 residues. V was clipped by 4 bases and J by 1 base; unmatched bases: 5. From germline, CDR1 is SGHRS and CDR2 YFSETQ. The CDR3 reads CASSPSRGGQETQYF. For the CDR3, the DNA is TGCGCCAGCAGCCCCTCGCGGGGGGGCCAAGAGACCCAGTACTTC.

V usage is TRBV11-1 and J usage is TRBJ2-2; D call uncertain. The length of the CDR3 is 15 residues. CDR1 and CDR2 from the germline V gene are SGHAT and FQDESV (reference sequence). V lost 7 bases and J lost 4, with 16 bases in between. CDR3 sequence reads: CASTADPVSTGELFF. CDR3 sequence (DNA): TGTGCCAGCACCGCCGACCCGGTGAGCACCGGGGAGCTGTTTTTT. Full variable domain (missing parts from reference TRBV11-1 and TRBJ2-2): EAEVAQSPRYKITEKSQAVAFWCDPISGHATLYWYRQILGQGPELLVQFQDESVVDDSQLPKDRFSAERLKGVDSTLKIQPAELGDSAMYLCASTADPVSTGELFFGEGSRLTVL.

The table lists this clonotype with a few counts. The chain is built from TRBV20-1 and TRBJ1-2; D may be TRBD1 (5 bases). Trimming left V 0 bases short and J 4 bases short, with 12 bases between. This CDR3 region has 14 residues. The germline V gene encodes CDR1 DFQATT and CDR2 SNEGSKA (reference sequence). The DNA for the CDR3 is TGCAGTGCTAGAGATCTTAGGGACCTCTATGGCTACACCTTC. Translation: CSARDLRDLYGYTF.

This clonotype appeared a few times. The V call is TRBV6-1, the J call TRBJ2-1; 8 nucleotides line up with TRBD2. The CDR3 extends over 15 amino acids. Per germline, CDR1 MNHNS and CDR2 SASEGT. The V and J ends lost 6 bases and 6 bases, in that order; junction bases with no gene match: 10. The CDR3 loop is CASRRPGLVPNEQFF. The CDR3 DNA reads as TGTGCCAGCAGAAGACCGGGACTAGTCCCCAATGAGCAGTTCTTC.

The chain employs TRBV5-1 and TRBJ2-2; D is unresolved. The germline V gene has CDR1 SGHRS and CDR2 YFSETQ. Trimming shortened V by 3 bases and J by 2 bases, and 14 bases separated the two germline ends. The CDR3 is 16 amino acids. In DNA form, the CDR3 reads TGCGCCAGCAGCTCCGCCGCGTCGCCTAACACCGGGGAGCTGTTTTTT. Translating it yields CASSSAASPNTGELFF.

The chain combines TRBV4-3 with TRBJ1-6, with 8 bases fitting TRBD1. Trimming removed 0 bases from V and 8 bases from J; junction bases left unmatched: 0. CDR3 length: 14 amino acids. Germline V gene lookup returns CDR1 LGHNA and CDR2 YSLEER. CDR3 protein: CASSQETGDSPLHF. CDR3 nucleotides: TGCGCCAGCAGCCAAGAGACAGGGGATTCACCCCTCCACTTT.

This clonotype was observed a few times. The gene calls are TRBV25-1 and TRBJ1-2; D may be TRBD1 (5 bases). Looked up from germline, CDR1 is MGHDK and CDR2 is SYGVNS. The CDR3 runs 14 residues. V lost 2 bases and J 2 bases, leaving 9 bases between the germline ends. The CDR3 region is CASSETRGNYGYTF. The CDR3, as DNA: TGTGCCAGCAGTGAAACCCGGGGGAACTATGGCTACACCTTC.

This chain uses TRBV24-1 with TRBJ2-3; 9 bases fit TRBD2. The germline V gene encodes CDR1 KGHDR and CDR2 SFDVKD. The CDR3 is 16 amino acids. J lost 2 bases, V lost 3 bases, and 5 bases had no gene match. The CDR3 loop is CATSDRLAGPTDTQYF. The CDR3 nucleotides read TGTGCCACCAGTGATCGCCTAGCGGGGCCCACAGATACGCAGTATTTT.

This clonotype has at least ten counts. V is TRBV20-1 and J is TRBJ2-7, with TRBD2 matching 11 bases. From germline, CDR1 is DFQATT and CDR2 SNEGSKA (reference sequence). After removal of 6 bases from V and 4 bases from J, the junction contained 2 bases not matched to a gene. CDR3 size: 12 residues. The CDR3 coding sequence is TGCAGTGCAGGACTAGCGGGTTACGAGCAGTACTTC. It is translated as CSAGLAGYEQYF.

This clonotype showed up just a few times. The chain couples TRBV6-5 to TRBJ1-5; 8 nucleotides match TRBD1. Germline-derived CDR1 and CDR2 are MNHEY and SVGAGI. The CDR3 loop spans 17 amino acids. Trimming at V came to 4 bases and at J to 3 bases, leaving 11 bases not matched to a gene. The CDR3 bases are TGTGCCAGCAGTTGGCCCAAATCTCAGGGGGCCAATCAGCCCCAGCATTTT. Translation: CASSWPKSQGANQPQHF.

This clonotype occurred many times. This rearrangement joins TRBV12-3 or TRBV12-4 to TRBJ2-1, with D perhaps TRBD2 (5 bases). CDR3 length: 16 residues. Trimming removed 7 bases at V and 0 bases at J, with 16 bases between. CDR3 sequence (DNA): TGTGCCAGCACCCACCGGCGGGCCGGCTCCTACAATGAGCAGTTCTTC. Its protein is CASTHRRAGSYNEQFF.

The chain links TRBV15 to TRBJ2-2; D perhaps matches TRBD2 (5 bases). The CDR3 spans 13 residues. Germline V gene lookup returns CDR1 LNHNV and CDR2 YYDKDF (reference sequence). The V end lost 5 bases, the J end lost 4 bases, and 8 bases lay between the germline ends. CDR3 sequence reads: CATSLTSTGELFF. For the CDR3, the DNA is TGTGCCACCAGCCTTACTAGCACCGGGGAGCTGTTTTTT.

The chain has TRBV11-2 and TRBJ2-5, with D possibly called TRBD1 or TRBD2 (6 bases each). Trimming removed 0 bases from V and 5 bases from J, with 13 bases in between. The CDR3 spans 15 residues. The V gene's germline CDR1 is SGHAT and CDR2 FQNNGV. CDR3 in DNA: TGTGCCAGCAGCTTAGAGCTGGGGGCGGGGGAGACCCAGTACTTC. Encoded protein: CASSLELGAGETQYF.

This clonotype was counted between two and nine times. The V gene is TRBV5-6, the J gene TRBJ2-3; D is undetermined. V was cut by 1 base and J by 1 base, with 7 bases left in between. The CDR3 is 14 amino acids. Germline V gives CDR1 SGHDT, CDR2 YYEEEE. In DNA, the CDR3 is TGTGCCAGCAGCTTGCCTTCAGGCACAGATACGCAGTATTTT. This translates into CASSLPSGTDTQYF. Looking up the rest from reference TRBV5-6 and TRBJ2-3 gives the full variable domain: DAGVTQSPTHLIKTRGQQVTLRCSPKSGHDTVSWYQQALGQGPQFIFQYYEEEERQRGNFPDRFSGHQFPNYSSELNVNALLLGDSALYLCASSLPSGTDTQYFGPGTRLTVL.